One TCR beta chain is described in this entry. Germline loops: CDR1 SGDLS, CDR2 YYNGEE. The CDR3 extends over 14 amino acids. Trimming cost V 3 bases and J 10 bases; bases outside gene matches: 11. This sample was taken from a study of tumour-infiltrating T cells in Burkitt lymphoma. Repertoires were generated with immunoSEQ multiplex PCR, while TCRdb's copy carries only in-frame clones and drops some. This table holds approximately 46,000 clones, around 30% found once. The chain joins TRBV9 to TRBJ1-1; 8 bases fit TRBD1. The sample taken for sequencing was tumor tissue. The sequence came from a human donor with Burkitt lymphoma. For the CDR3, the DNA is TGTGCCAGCAGCGGGCCGACAGGGGAAGGGGGAGCTTTCTTT. This encodes CASSGPTGEGGAFF. The full variable domain, rest sourced from reference TRBV9 and TRBJ1-1, is DSGVTQTPKHLITATGQRVTLRCSPRSGDLSVYWYQQSLDQGLQFLIQYYNGEERAKGNILERFSAQQFPDLHSELNLSSLELGDSALYFCASSGPTGEGGAFFGQGTRLTVV.